The clone carrying this TCR beta chain was seen repeatedly, ten times or more. In TCRdb, the 5' RACE reads were re-called with MiXCR into one record per CDR3 protein. The sample includes 25,000 to 35,000 distinct CDR3 sequences, around 9.3% of them seen just once. Time point reported: blood at routine non-recurrence follow-up after resection. Tumor, nontumor lung or frozen PBMC supplied whole RNA, sequenced without sorting. This record belongs to a study of spatial heterogeneity in lung cancer. Study-level information: The approximately 67 donors had untreated early-stage non-small cell lung cancer.

The TCR originated in a female donor with early-stage non-small cell lung cancer. The source was PBMCs, collected at follow-up.

The CDR3, as DNA: TGTGCCAGCAGCCCCAGCTACACCTTC. This gives the protein CASSPSYTF. The chain recombines TRBV14 with TRBJ1-2; no definite D call. The V end lost 4 bases, the J end lost 9 bases, and 3 bases lay between the germline ends. Germline-derived CDR1 and CDR2 are SGHDN and FVKESK. The CDR3 is 9 residues long.